The 12 T cell receptor beta chains below all came from one sample that was sequenced in a study of technical replicates of blood from a few donors. Sequencing used immunoSEQ multiplex PCR; TCRdb keeps in-frame clones, though not all of them. The data hold some 87,000 clones, with 97% observed a single time. Sequencing input: T cells isolated from PBMCs. The origin of the receptors is a human donor in good health.

The CDR3 nucleotides read TGCGCCAGCAGCCAGAGACTAGCGACCAGTTCCCCCTACAATGAGCAGTTCTTC. It yields the protein CASSQRLATSSPYNEQFF. This rearrangement joins TRBV4-1 to TRBJ2-1; 8 bases are a match to TRBD2. The CDR3 runs 18 residues. V shed 3 bases, J shed 2 bases, and the junction held 12 bases outside the gene matches. Per the germline V gene, CDR1 is MGHRA and CDR2 is YSYEKL.

This chain connects TRBV19 to TRBJ1-2; D remains ambiguous. The germline gives CDR1 LNHDA, CDR2 SQIVND (reference sequence). Trimming shortened V by 8 bases and J by 4 bases, and 17 bases separated the two germline ends. The CDR3 runs to 14 residues. CDR3 sequence (DNA): TGTGCCAGTTTGGAGTCGGAAAGTGGCTATGGCTACACCTTC. Amino acids: CASLESESGYGYTF.

This chain joins TRBV2 and TRBJ2-7; 10 nucleotides line up with TRBD2. CDR1 and CDR2 from the germline V gene are SNHLY and FYNNEI. The V gene end was trimmed by 4 bases and the J gene end by 2 bases; junction bases not matched to a gene: 5. The CDR3 spans 15 residues. In DNA, the CDR3 is TGTGCCAGCAGTGGTTGGACTAGCGGTCCCTACGAGCAGTACTTC. Amino acids: CASSGWTSGPYEQYF.

The chain couples TRBV10-3 to TRBJ1-1; 10 bases fit TRBD1. This CDR3 contains 14 residues. Trimming took 10 bases from V and 3 from J; bases not matched to a gene: 8. Germline CDR1 ENHRY, CDR2 SYGVKD. The CDR3: CATTGTGDYTEAFF. The CDR3 nucleotides are TGTGCCACCACCGGGACAGGGGATTACACTGAAGCTTTCTTT.

The chain links TRBV7-2 to TRBJ2-5, with TRBD2 matching over 10 bases. This CDR3 has 13 residues. Germline CDR1 and CDR2: SGHTA and FQGNSA. With 6 bases clipped from V and 4 bases from J, the junction kept 2 bases outside the gene matches. DNA of the CDR3: TGTGCCAGCAGACTAGCGGGATTAGAGACCCAGTACTTC. Its protein is CASRLAGLETQYF.

The chain links TRBV27 to TRBJ1-1; D gene uncertain. Trimming left V 1 base short and J 3 bases short, with 9 bases between. The CDR3 consists of 14 residues. The germline V gene encodes CDR1 MNHEY and CDR2 SMNVEV (reference sequence). DNA of the CDR3: TGTGCCAGCAGTTTATTTGAGGGCTACACTGAAGCTTTCTTT. Translated, it gives CASSLFEGYTEAFF.

The chain is built from TRBV11-2 and TRBJ1-5; D perhaps matches TRBD1 (6 bases). This CDR3 comprises 18 residues. Per germline, CDR1 SGHAT and CDR2 FQNNGV. Trimming took 5 bases from V and 1 from J, leaving 21 bases between them. For the CDR3, the DNA is TGTGCCAGCAGCCTAAAGGGGCCAGGGGCCGGAAGCAATCAGCCCCAGCATTTT. It codes for CASSLKGPGAGSNQPQHF. The full variable domain, in which reference TRBV11-2 and TRBJ1-5 provide the parts outside the CDR3, is EAGVAQSPRYKIIEKRQSVAFWCNPISGHATLYWYQQILGQGPKLLIQFQNNGVVDDSQLPKDRFSAERLKGVDSTLKIQPAKLEDSAVYLCASSLKGPGAGSNQPQHFGDGTRLSIL.

The chain links TRBV7-9 to TRBJ1-1, with D perhaps TRBD1 (6 bases). Trimming stripped 4 bases from V and 0 bases from J, with 12 bases between. The CDR3 is 15 amino acids. Per germline, CDR1 SEHNR and CDR2 FQNEAQ (reference sequence). The CDR3 nucleotides read TGTGCCAGCAGCTCTAACAGGGTCATGAACACTGAAGCTTTCTTT. Its translation: CASSSNRVMNTEAFF.

V and J are TRBV7-6 and TRBJ2-1, with 8 bases that match TRBD2. After removal of 5 bases from V and 1 base from J, the junction contained 4 bases not matched to a gene. The CDR3 sequence is 15 residues long. The germline CDR1 and CDR2 sequences are SGHVS and FNYEAQ. CDR3 sequence reads: CASSPTSGSYNEQFF. CDR3 in DNA: TGTGCCAGCAGCCCAACTAGCGGTTCCTACAATGAGCAGTTCTTC.

In this sample, this clone turned up once. The CDR3: CASSLTFRNWQEESSYEQYF. In nucleotides, the CDR3 is TGTGCCAGCAGCTTAACATTCAGGAATTGGCAGGAGGAGAGCTCCTACGAGCAGTACTTC. The V gene is TRBV7-3, the J gene TRBJ2-7; D may be TRBD2 (5 bases). The germline CDR1 and CDR2 sequences are SGHTA and FQGTGA. CDR3 length: 20 residues. Trimming removed 0 bases from V and 0 bases from J, with 24 bases in between. Full variable domain (rest looked up from reference TRBV7-3 and TRBJ2-7): GAGVSQTPSNKVTEKGKYVELRCDPISGHTALYWYRQSLGQGPEFLIYFQGTGAADDSGLPNDRFFAVRPEGSVSTLKIQRTERGDSAVYLCASSLTFRNWQEESSYEQYFGPGTRLTVT.

The chain links TRBV27 to TRBJ2-7; D might be TRBD1 (5 bases). V gave up 3 bases and J gave up 2 bases, with 11 bases separating them. Germline lookup yields CDR1 MNHEY and CDR2 SMNVEV (reference sequence). The CDR3 has 14 residues. Here the CDR3 DNA reads TGTGCCAGCAGTTTGGTTTCAGGGCCCTACGAGCAGTACTTC. It is translated as CASSLVSGPYEQYF.

The chain recombines TRBV6-6 with TRBJ2-1, with 10 nucleotides matching TRBD1. Trimming at V came to 2 bases and at J to 8 bases, leaving 6 bases not matched to a gene. Germline loops: CDR1 MNHNY, CDR2 SVGAGI (reference sequence). The length of the CDR3 is 15 residues. CDR3 in DNA: TGTGCCAGCAGTTACCGGGACAGGGGTGGGGATGAGCAGTTCTTC. As protein: CASSYRDRGGDEQFF.